The 16 T cell receptor beta chains reported below all come from one sample, sequenced in a study of T cells in Graves' hyperthyroidism and ophthalmopathy. Amplification yielded TCR beta CDR3 regions, with RNA transcripts as the source. HTBI primers were employed in a first-round RT-PCR of the TCR CDR3. TCRdb called the multiplex PCR reads again in MiXCR, with one record for every CDR3 protein. The sample lists around 500,000 distinct CDR3 sequences, over 13% occurring once. The specimen was blood. Receptor source: a woman under 30 with Graves' hyperthyroidism.

The genes are TRBV29-1 and TRBJ2-3, with a possible D match to TRBD2 (6 bases). The CDR3 totals 14 residues. The ends were cut back, 0 bases at V and 4 bases at J, with 11 bases in the middle. CDR1 SQVTM and CDR2 ANQGSEA come from the germline V gene. CDR3 amino acids: CSVEDRGRPDTQYF. As DNA, the CDR3 is TGCAGCGTTGAAGATCGAGGGAGGCCAGATACGCAGTATTTT.

This chain connects TRBV19 to TRBJ2-1; perhaps D is TRBD1 or TRBD2 (5 bases each). Between the trimmed V and J ends, which lost 9 bases and 7 bases, there was a span of 16 bases. The CDR3 is 13 residues long. Germline CDR1 is LNHDA and CDR2 is SQIVND (reference sequence). CDR3 protein: CASSGTLLNEQFF. For the CDR3, the DNA is TGTGCCAGCTCCGGGACGCTCTTAAATGAGCAGTTCTTC. The full variable domain, its missing parts supplied by reference TRBV19 and TRBJ2-1, is DGGITQSPKYLFRKEGQNVTLSCEQNLNHDAMYWYRQDPGQGLRLIYYSQIVNDFQKGDIAEGYSVSREKKESFPLTVTSAQKNPTAFYLCASSGTLLNEQFFGPGTRLTVL.

This clonotype was seen at least ten times. The chain joins TRBV27 to TRBJ1-2; TRBD1 might be the D (5 bases). CDR3 size: 13 residues. Germline V lookup: CDR1 MNHEY, CDR2 SMNVEV (reference sequence). Trimming removed 5 bases at V and 5 bases at J, with 12 bases between. The CDR3 sequence: CASSHLGTYGYTF. Written as DNA, the CDR3 is TGTGCCAGCAGTCACCTCGGGACGTATGGCTACACCTTC.

There are many counts of this clonotype. CDR3: CASSTWTAGELFF. CDR3 DNA: TGCGCCAGCAGCACATGGACAGCCGGGGAGCTGTTTTTT. The chain employs TRBV5-1 and TRBJ2-2; tentatively, D is TRBD1 (6 bases). The CDR3 spans 13 residues. V was cut by 4 bases and J by 6 bases, with 10 bases left in between. The germline gives CDR1 SGHRS, CDR2 YFSETQ.

This clonotype appeared a few times. The chain couples TRBV30 to TRBJ1-2, with 9 bases fitting TRBD1. CDR1 GTSNPN and CDR2 SVGIG come from the germline V gene (reference sequence). With V trimmed by 0 bases and J by 7 bases, 6 bases remained unmatched. This CDR3 region has 14 residues. Here the CDR3 reads CAWSVTGGARGYTF. In DNA form, the CDR3 reads TGTGCCTGGAGTGTAACAGGGGGCGCGCGTGGCTACACCTTC. Full variable domain (missing parts from reference TRBV30 and TRBJ1-2): SQTIHQWPATLVQPVGSPLSLECTVEGTSNPNLYWYRQAAGRGLQLLFYSVGIGQISSEVPQNLSASRPQDRQFILSSKKLLLSDSGFYLCAWSVTGGARGYTFGSGTRLTVV.

This clonotype has at least ten counts. The chain employs TRBV12-3 or TRBV12-4 and TRBJ2-5; 10 positions match TRBD2. V gave up 8 bases and J gave up 4 bases; unmatched junction bases: 10. This CDR3 comprises 15 residues. The CDR3 DNA reads TGTGCCAGCTCCCCTCTAGCGGGAGCAGGAGAGACCCAGTACTTC. This gives the protein CASSPLAGAGETQYF.

At least ten counts were recorded for this clonotype. This rearrangement joins TRBV19 to TRBJ2-1; 8 bases map to TRBD2. With V trimmed by 2 bases and J by 8 bases, 8 bases remained unmatched. Looked up from germline, CDR1 is LNHDA and CDR2 is SQIVND (reference sequence). The CDR3 sequence is 15 residues long. The CDR3 protein is CASSISSGLVDEQFF. Written as DNA, the CDR3 is TGTGCCAGTAGTATATCTAGCGGGCTTGTGGATGAGCAGTTCTTC.

This clonotype showed up many times. This chain uses TRBV6-1 with TRBJ1-5; D is perhaps TRBD1 (6 bases). V shed 10 bases and J shed 3 bases, with 13 bases lying between them. CDR1 is MNHNS and CDR2 is SASEGT in the germline V gene. The CDR3 length is 13 residues. The CDR3 here is CATAAGANQPQHF. Written as DNA, the CDR3 is TGTGCCACGGCCGCGGGGGCCAATCAGCCCCAGCATTTT.

The table lists this clonotype with many counts. This chain uses TRBV20-1 with TRBJ1-1; perhaps TRBD1 as D (5 bases). This CDR3 has 13 amino acids. Trimming left V 5 bases short and J 0 bases short, with 10 bases between. CDR1 is DFQATT, CDR2 SNEGSKA, per germline (reference sequence). CDR3 loop: CSADRSLNTEAFF. The CDR3 DNA reads TGCAGTGCTGACAGATCTTTGAACACTGAAGCTTTCTTT.

This clonotype has more than one count but fewer than ten. The chain joins TRBV12-3 or TRBV12-4 to TRBJ2-1, with 8 bases fitting TRBD2. This CDR3 contains 18 residues. V lost 4 bases to trimming and J lost 3 bases; unmatched junction nucleotides: 14. CDR3 sequence: CASSSPLDVGTSYNEQFF. The CDR3 DNA reads TGTGCCAGCAGTTCGCCCCTAGATGTTGGGACTAGCTACAATGAGCAGTTCTTC.

This clonotype was counted at least ten times. The chain couples TRBV10-1 to TRBJ2-5; no clear D gene. Per the germline V gene, CDR1 is WNHNN and CDR2 is SYGVQD (reference sequence). This CDR3 spans 16 amino acids. The V end was cut by 3 bases, the J end by 1 base, with 15 bases between. The CDR3 nucleotides read TGCGCCAGCAGTGAAGGAGCCCCGACCCCCCAAGAGACCCAGTACTTC. It translates to CASSEGAPTPQETQYF.

This clonotype was observed many times. This chain joins TRBV7-2 and TRBJ1-2; 9 bases fit TRBD1. Germline CDR1 and CDR2: SGHTA and FQGNSA. Trimming cost V 5 bases and J 7 bases; bases outside gene matches: 5. There are 13 residues in the CDR3. The CDR3 sequence is CASSRDRVFGYTF. The CDR3 DNA sequence: TGTGCCAGCAGCCGGGACAGGGTTTTTGGCTACACCTTC.

This clonotype was picked up a small number of times. The chain uses TRBV5-1 and TRBJ1-1; a possible D gene is TRBD1 (5 bases). Germline V gene sequence: CDR1 SGHRS, CDR2 YFSETQ. Trimming shortened V by 3 bases and J by 0 bases, and 9 bases separated the two germline ends. The CDR3 spans 14 residues. The CDR3 DNA reads as TGCGCCAGCAGCTCTTCGACAGTGAACACTGAAGCTTTCTTT. It codes for CASSSSTVNTEAFF.

This clonotype was counted ten times or more. The rearrangement uses TRBV11-2 and TRBJ2-2; unclear D gene. Trimming shortened V by 2 bases and J by 3 bases, and 1 base separated the two germline ends. Looked up from germline, CDR1 is SGHAT and CDR2 is FQNNGV. The CDR3 runs 12 residues. The CDR3 nucleotides are TGTGCCAGCAGCTTACACACCGGGGAGCTGTTTTTT. Protein: CASSLHTGELFF.

This clonotype was seen a handful of times. The CDR3 DNA sequence: TGCGCCAGCAGTTTATATAGCGGGGCTGAGAGGGGGCAGTTCTTC. Translation gives CASSLYSGAERGQFF. The chain is built from TRBV5-1 and TRBJ2-1; 8 bases are shared with TRBD2. This CDR3 is built from 15 residues. V shed 5 bases and J 12 bases; nucleotides not matched to a gene: 16. The germline CDR1 and CDR2 sequences are SGHRS and YFSETQ.

The table lists this clonotype with a few counts. The chain joins TRBV10-2 to TRBJ1-6; maybe TRBD1 (6 bases). Germline V lookup: CDR1 WSHSY, CDR2 SAAADI. V lost 7 bases to trimming and J lost 5 bases, with 9 bases between them. The CDR3 runs to 13 residues. CDR3 sequence reads: CASTHRDNSPLHF. The CDR3 coding sequence is TGCGCCAGCACGCACAGGGATAATTCACCCCTCCACTTT.